What follows is one T cell receptor beta chain and its context. What it binds is not known. V was shortened by 5 bases and J by 6 bases, with 8 bases between the two germline ends. The CDR3 totals 12 residues. Germline V gene data show CDR1 as MNHNS and CDR2 as SASEGT. Generated by immunoSEQ multiplex PCR, the TCRdb table keeps only in-frame clones and is missing some. Of 70,000 to 85,000 clones listed, 94% are singletons. The entry originates in a study of cytomegalovirus exposure and HLA in healthy donors. General observations from the study: The majority of TCR sequences were rare, yet some public TCRs appeared in many donors. The study recorded fewer than 200 TCR beta chains that were cytomegalovirus-associated.

The chain links TRBV6-1 to TRBJ2-4; possible D gene TRBD1, 5 bases. Sequences were obtained from PBMCs. The sequence derives from a woman aged 18 to 35 in good health and CMV-seropositive. The chain's CDR3 is CASSNQGNIQYF. DNA of the CDR3: TGTGCCAGCAGTAATCAGGGAAACATTCAGTACTTC.